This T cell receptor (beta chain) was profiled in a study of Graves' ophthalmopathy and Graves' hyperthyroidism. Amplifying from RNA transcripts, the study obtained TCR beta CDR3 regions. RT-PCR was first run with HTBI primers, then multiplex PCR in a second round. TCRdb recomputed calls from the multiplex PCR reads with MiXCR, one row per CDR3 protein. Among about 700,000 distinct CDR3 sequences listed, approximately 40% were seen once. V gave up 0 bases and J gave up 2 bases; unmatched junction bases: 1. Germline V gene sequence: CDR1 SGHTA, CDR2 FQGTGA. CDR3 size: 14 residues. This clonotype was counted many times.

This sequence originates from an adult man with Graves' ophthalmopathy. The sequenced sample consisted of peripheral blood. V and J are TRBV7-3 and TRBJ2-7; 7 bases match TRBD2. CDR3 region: CASSLTGGAYEQYF. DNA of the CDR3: TGTGCCAGCAGCTTAACGGGGGGGGCCTACGAGCAGTACTTC.